The 17 T cell receptor beta chains below come from one sample, sequenced in a study of cytomegalovirus exposure and HLA in healthy donors. PCR primers comprised 60 Vbeta and 13 Jbeta primers. Assay: immunoSEQ multiplex PCR; the TCRdb copy retains only in-frame clones and omits some. The table includes roughly 120,000 clones, roughly 69% detected once. The sample taken for sequencing was PBMCs. The source is a woman between 40 and 55 years old in good health and CMV-seropositive.

V usage is TRBV28 and J usage is TRBJ1-4; 8 bases align to TRBD1. Trimming cost V 4 bases and J 7 bases; bases outside gene matches: 11. This CDR3 spans 16 amino acids. Germline-derived CDR1 and CDR2 are MDHEN and SYDVKM. The CDR3 DNA reads TGTGCCAGCAGTTCTCCGGAGGGGGACAGGCTTGAAAAACTGTTTTTT. Translated, it gives CASSSPEGDRLEKLFF.

Points on this clone: A read error may account for a junction end that differs from germline. The chain employs TRBV27 and TRBJ1-5; 12 bases fit TRBD1. This CDR3 has 16 amino acids. Germline V gives CDR1 MNHEY, CDR2 SMNVEV (reference sequence). Here the CDR3 reads CVSRNSGQGANQPQHF. CDR3 nucleotide sequence: TGTGTCAGCAGGAACTCGGGACAGGGGGCTAATCAGCCCCAGCATTTT.

The CDR3 loop is CASSGRLAGDNEQFF. The CDR3 DNA reads TGTGCCAGCAGTGGGCGACTAGCGGGAGACAATGAGCAGTTCTTC. The chain combines TRBV2 with TRBJ2-1; the match to TRBD2 covers 12 bases. The V gene end was trimmed by 4 bases and the J gene end by 5 bases; junction bases not matched to a gene: 3. The CDR3 loop spans 15 amino acids. CDR1 and CDR2 (germline): SNHLY, FYNNEI.

This clone has only a few counts. The V gene is TRBV5-1, the J gene TRBJ1-4; 7 positions match TRBD1. Losses at the gene ends were 2 bases for V and 8 bases for J; bases not matched to a gene: 6. The CDR3 has 14 amino acids. Germline CDR1 SGHRS, CDR2 YFSETQ. The CDR3 nucleotides read TGCGCCAGCAGCTTAGGGGGCTGGAGGGAAAAACTGTTTTTT. This gives the protein CASSLGGWREKLFF. The full variable domain, rest sourced from reference TRBV5-1 and TRBJ1-4, is KAGVTQTPRYLIKTRGQQVTLSCSPISGHRSVSWYQQTPGQGLQFLFEYFSETQRNKGNFPGRFSGRQFSNSRSEMNVSTLELGDSALYLCASSLGGWREKLFFGSGTQLSVL.

This clone was seen more than once but under ten times. V is TRBV6-6 and J is TRBJ2-7; 10 bases agree with TRBD2. V trimming: 8 bases; J trimming: 4 bases; junction bases outside the gene matches: 8. From germline, CDR1 is MNHNY and CDR2 SVGAGI (reference sequence). The CDR3 covers 14 residues. CDR3 amino acids: CASGGSGRRYEQYF. The DNA for the CDR3 is TGTGCCAGCGGGGGTAGCGGGAGGAGATACGAGCAGTACTTC.

The chain is built from TRBV7-2 and TRBJ2-1, with 8 bases aligning to TRBD1. With V trimmed by 6 bases and J by 7 bases, 8 bases remained unmatched. This CDR3 comprises 14 residues. Germline assignment: CDR1 SGHTA and CDR2 FQGNSA. The CDR3 loop reads CASRPTGAGNEQFF. The DNA for the CDR3 is TGTGCCAGCAGACCGACAGGGGCCGGGAATGAGCAGTTCTTC.

The CDR3 DNA reads as TGCGCCAGCACGGAAACAGGGGGCTCTGGGGCCAACGTCCTGACTTTC. It specifies CASTETGGSGANVLTF. V usage is TRBV5-1 and J usage is TRBJ2-6; the match to TRBD1 covers 8 bases. The CDR3 runs to 16 residues. Per the germline V gene, CDR1 is SGHRS and CDR2 is YFSETQ. V was pared by 6 bases and J by 0 bases, with 5 bases of the junction left unmatched.

This clone was seen a single time. CDR3 nucleotide sequence: TGTGCCAGCAGCACTTCCTCCTATGGCTACACCTTC. This sequence encodes CASSTSSYGYTF. This rearrangement joins TRBV9 to TRBJ1-2; D is undetermined. CDR1 is SGDLS and CDR2 is YYNGEE in the germline V gene. This CDR3 comprises 12 residues. Trimming shortened V by 4 bases and J by 4 bases, and 8 bases separated the two germline ends. Full variable domain (rest looked up from reference TRBV9 and TRBJ1-2): DSGVTQTPKHLITATGQRVTLRCSPRSGDLSVYWYQQSLDQGLQFLIQYYNGEERAKGNILERFSAQQFPDLHSELNLSSLELGDSALYFCASSTSSYGYTFGSGTRLTVV.

This chain connects TRBV28 to TRBJ2-7; TRBD1 matches 8 bases. V lost 5 bases and J lost 0; bases outside the gene matches: 6. Per germline, CDR1 MDHEN and CDR2 SYDVKM. The CDR3 length is 15 residues. The CDR3 nucleotides read TGTGCCAGCAGTCGCACGACAGGGGCCTCCTACGAGCAGTACTTC. Translating it yields CASSRTTGASYEQYF.

The chain is built from TRBV6-6 and TRBJ2-7, with 7 bases lining up with TRBD1. Germline CDR1 and CDR2: MNHNY and SVGAGI (reference sequence). Losses at the gene ends were 8 bases for V and 3 bases for J; bases not matched to a gene: 10. This CDR3 is built from 14 residues. CDR3 loop: CASLGTDSSYEQYF. CDR3 DNA sequence: TGTGCCAGCCTTGGGACAGACTCAAGCTACGAGCAGTACTTC.

The chain uses TRBV10-2 and TRBJ1-5; D perhaps matches TRBD1 (5 bases). This CDR3 has 16 residues. Germline CDR1 and CDR2: WSHSY and SAAADI. The V end lost 4 bases, the J end lost 0 bases, and 13 bases lay between the germline ends. Here the CDR3 DNA reads TGCGCCAGCAGTGCCGACAGTTACTATAGCAATCAGCCCCAGCATTTT. This sequence encodes CASSADSYYSNQPQHF.

Worth noting for this clone: This sample also contains other DNA sequences that code for the same CDR3. The chain carries TRBV9 and TRBJ2-7, with no clear D. CDR1 SGDLS and CDR2 YYNGEE come from the germline V gene. The CDR3 has 13 residues. V was clipped by 0 bases and J by 0 bases, with 4 bases between them. The CDR3 sequence: CASSVGSSYEQYF. In DNA form, the CDR3 reads TGTGCCAGCAGCGTAGGGAGCTCCTACGAGCAGTACTTC.

The chain uses TRBV6-5 and TRBJ2-5; tentatively, D is TRBD2 (5 bases). The end of the DNA aligns better with TRBJ2-7, so the J call may be wrong. CDR3 length: 14 residues. CDR1 and CDR2 (germline): MNHEY, SVGAGI. This chain's CDR3 is CASSYRGSTYEQYF. The CDR3 region has the DNA TGTGCCAGCAGTTATCGTGGGAGTACCTACGAGCAGTACTTC.

This rearrangement joins TRBV4-2 to TRBJ2-7; D is undetermined. Trimming cost V 1 base and J 6 bases, with 10 bases left between them. The CDR3 totals 13 residues. CDR1 and CDR2 (germline): LGHNA, YNFKEQ. The CDR3 DNA reads as TGTGCCAGCAGCCAAGCAGTTGGTTGCGAGCAGTACTTC. It codes for CASSQAVGCEQYF.

This chain joins TRBV5-4 and TRBJ2-5, with 12 bases aligning to TRBD2. Germline-derived CDR1 and CDR2 are SGHNT and YYREEE (reference sequence). Trimming removed 4 bases from V and 5 bases from J; junction bases left unmatched: 9. This CDR3 has 16 residues. The CDR3 region is CASSRGSSGRAETQYF. The CDR3 DNA follows: TGTGCCAGCAGCCGGGGGTCTAGCGGGAGGGCGGAGACCCAGTACTTC.

The chain combines TRBV28 with TRBJ1-2, with TRBD1 matching over 7 bases. V lost 5 bases to trimming and J lost 8 bases; unmatched junction nucleotides: 8. The germline V gene encodes CDR1 MDHEN and CDR2 SYDVKM. The CDR3 extends over 13 amino acids. The CDR3 region is CASSPTGVNGYTF. The CDR3 DNA sequence: TGTGCCAGCAGTCCCACAGGGGTGAACGGCTACACCTTC.

Only a few counts were recorded for this clone. V usage is TRBV30 and J usage is TRBJ2-3, with 8 bases matching TRBD2. The germline V gene encodes CDR1 GTSNPN and CDR2 SVGIG (reference sequence). The CDR3 contains 14 residues. V lost 0 bases and J lost 1; bases outside the gene matches: 0. The CDR3 loop reads CAWSVLAGTDTQYF. DNA for the CDR3: TGTGCCTGGAGTGTACTAGCGGGCACAGATACGCAGTATTTT. Full variable domain (rest looked up from reference TRBV30 and TRBJ2-3): SQTIHQWPATLVQPVGSPLSLECTVEGTSNPNLYWYRQAAGRGLQLLFYSVGIGQISSEVPQNLSASRPQDRQFILSSKKLLLSDSGFYLCAWSVLAGTDTQYFGPGTRLTVL.